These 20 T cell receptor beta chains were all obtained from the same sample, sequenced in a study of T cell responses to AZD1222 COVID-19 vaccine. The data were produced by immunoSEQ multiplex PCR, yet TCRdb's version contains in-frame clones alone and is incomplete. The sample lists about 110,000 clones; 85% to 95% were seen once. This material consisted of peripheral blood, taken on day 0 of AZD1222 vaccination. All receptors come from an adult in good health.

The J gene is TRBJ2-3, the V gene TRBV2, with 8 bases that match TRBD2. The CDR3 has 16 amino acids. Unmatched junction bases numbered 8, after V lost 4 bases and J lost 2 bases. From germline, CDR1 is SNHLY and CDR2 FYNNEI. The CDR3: CASSAGRGVYTDTQYF. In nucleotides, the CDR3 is TGTGCCAGCAGTGCGGGGCGGGGGGTCTACACAGATACGCAGTATTTT.

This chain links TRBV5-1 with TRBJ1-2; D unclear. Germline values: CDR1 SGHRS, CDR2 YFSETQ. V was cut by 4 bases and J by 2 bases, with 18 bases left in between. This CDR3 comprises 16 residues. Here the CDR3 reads CASSMNYGSGNYGYTF. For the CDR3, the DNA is TGCGCCAGCAGCATGAACTATGGGTCCGGAAACTATGGCTACACCTTC. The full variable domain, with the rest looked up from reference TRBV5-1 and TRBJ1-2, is KAGVTQTPRYLIKTRGQQVTLSCSPISGHRSVSWYQQTPGQGLQFLFEYFSETQRNKGNFPGRFSGRQFSNSRSEMNVSTLELGDSALYLCASSMNYGSGNYGYTFGSGTRLTVV.

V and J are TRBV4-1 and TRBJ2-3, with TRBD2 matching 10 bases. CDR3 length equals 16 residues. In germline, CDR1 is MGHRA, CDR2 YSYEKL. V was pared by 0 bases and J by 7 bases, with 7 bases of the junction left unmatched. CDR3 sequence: CASSQDRSGGAYTQYF. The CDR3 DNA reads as TGCGCCAGCAGCCAAGATCGAAGCGGGGGGGCGTATACGCAGTATTTT.

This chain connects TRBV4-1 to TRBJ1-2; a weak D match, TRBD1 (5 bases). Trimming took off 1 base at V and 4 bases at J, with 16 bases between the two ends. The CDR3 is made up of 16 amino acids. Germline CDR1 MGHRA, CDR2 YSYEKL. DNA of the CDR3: TGCGCCAGCAGCCAAGTTAGCCCAGGGCCCGCCTATGGCTACACCTTC. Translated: CASSQVSPGPAYGYTF.

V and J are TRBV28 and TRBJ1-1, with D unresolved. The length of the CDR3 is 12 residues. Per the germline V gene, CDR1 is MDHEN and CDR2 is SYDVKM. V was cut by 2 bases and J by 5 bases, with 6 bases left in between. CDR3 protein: CASSLVGTEAFF. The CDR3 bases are TGTGCCAGCAGTTTAGTAGGGACTGAAGCTTTCTTT.

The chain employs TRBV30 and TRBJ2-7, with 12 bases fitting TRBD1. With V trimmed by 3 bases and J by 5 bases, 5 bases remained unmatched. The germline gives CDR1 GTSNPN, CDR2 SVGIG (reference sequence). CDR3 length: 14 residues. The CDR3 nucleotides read TGTGCCTGGAGCCGGGACAGGGGGCGCGACGAGCAGTACTTC. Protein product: CAWSRDRGRDEQYF. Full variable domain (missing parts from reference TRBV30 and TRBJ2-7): SQTIHQWPATLVQPVGSPLSLECTVEGTSNPNLYWYRQAAGRGLQLLFYSVGIGQISSEVPQNLSASRPQDRQFILSSKKLLLSDSGFYLCAWSRDRGRDEQYFGPGTRLTVT.

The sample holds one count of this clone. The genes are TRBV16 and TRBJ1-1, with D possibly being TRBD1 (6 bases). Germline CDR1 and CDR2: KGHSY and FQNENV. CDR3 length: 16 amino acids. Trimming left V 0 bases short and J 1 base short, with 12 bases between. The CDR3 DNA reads TGTGCCAGCAGCCAATCTCTGGGGGCGAGGAACACTGAAGCTTTCTTT. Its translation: CASSQSLGARNTEAFF.

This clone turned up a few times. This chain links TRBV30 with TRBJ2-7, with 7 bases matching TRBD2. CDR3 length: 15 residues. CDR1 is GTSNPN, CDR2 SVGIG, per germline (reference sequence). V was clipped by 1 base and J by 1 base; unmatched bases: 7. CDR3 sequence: CAWSAQWGGSYEQYF. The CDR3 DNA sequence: TGTGCCTGGAGTGCCCAATGGGGGGGTTCCTACGAGCAGTACTTC.

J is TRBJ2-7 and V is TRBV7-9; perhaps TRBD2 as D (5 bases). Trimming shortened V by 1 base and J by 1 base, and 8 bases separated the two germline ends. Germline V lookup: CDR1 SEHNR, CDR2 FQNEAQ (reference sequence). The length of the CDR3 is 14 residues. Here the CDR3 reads CASSLGGGSYEQYF. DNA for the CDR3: TGTGCCAGCAGCTTAGGCGGCGGGTCCTACGAGCAGTACTTC. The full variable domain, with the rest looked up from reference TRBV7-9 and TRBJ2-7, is DTGVSQNPRHKITKRGQNVTFRCDPISEHNRLYWYRQTLGQGPEFLTYFQNEAQLEKSRLLSDRFSAERPKGSFSTLEIQRTEQGDSAMYLCASSLGGGSYEQYFGPGTRLTVT.

This CDR3 reads CASSPGPKNSPLHF. The CDR3 coding sequence is TGTGCCAGCTCACCGGGACCGAAAAATTCACCCCTCCACTTT. The rearrangement uses TRBV18 and TRBJ1-6, with a weak D call TRBD1 (5 bases). The CDR3 covers 14 residues. Germline assignment: CDR1 KGHSH and CDR2 LQKENI. V shed 3 bases and J shed 7 bases, with 10 bases lying between them.

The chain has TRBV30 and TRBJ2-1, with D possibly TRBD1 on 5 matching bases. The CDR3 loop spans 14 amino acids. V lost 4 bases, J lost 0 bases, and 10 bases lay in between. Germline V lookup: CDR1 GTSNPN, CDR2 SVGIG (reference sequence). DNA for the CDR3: TGTGCCTGGATGCAGGGTAGCTCCTACAATGAGCAGTTCTTC. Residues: CAWMQGSSYNEQFF.

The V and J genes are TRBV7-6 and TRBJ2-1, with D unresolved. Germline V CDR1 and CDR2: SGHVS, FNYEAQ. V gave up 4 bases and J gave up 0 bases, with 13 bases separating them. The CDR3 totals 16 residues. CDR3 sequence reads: CASSSFVGSSYNEQFF. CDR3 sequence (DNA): TGTGCCAGCAGCTCCTTTGTGGGAAGCTCCTACAATGAGCAGTTCTTC.

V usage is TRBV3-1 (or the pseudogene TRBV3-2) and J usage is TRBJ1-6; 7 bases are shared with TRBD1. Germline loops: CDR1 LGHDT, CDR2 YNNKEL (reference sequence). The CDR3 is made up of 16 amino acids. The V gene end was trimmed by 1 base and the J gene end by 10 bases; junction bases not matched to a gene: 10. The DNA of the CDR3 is TGTGCCAGCAGCCAAGGGTCAAGGACAGGAGGGTCACCCCTCCACTTT. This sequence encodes CASSQGSRTGGSPLHF.

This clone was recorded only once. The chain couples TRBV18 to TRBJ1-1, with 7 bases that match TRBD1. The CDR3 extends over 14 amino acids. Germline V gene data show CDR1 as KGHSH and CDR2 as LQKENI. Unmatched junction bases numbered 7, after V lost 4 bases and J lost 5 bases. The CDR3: CASSLGGQRTEAFF. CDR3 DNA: TGTGCCAGCTCACTTGGGGGACAGAGGACTGAAGCTTTCTTT.

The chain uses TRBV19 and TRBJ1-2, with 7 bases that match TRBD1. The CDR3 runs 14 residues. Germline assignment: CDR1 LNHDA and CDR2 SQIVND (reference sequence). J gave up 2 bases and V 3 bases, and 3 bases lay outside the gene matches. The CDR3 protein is CASSIRDSNYGYTF. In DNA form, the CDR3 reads TGTGCCAGTAGTATCCGGGACAGCAACTATGGCTACACCTTC.

The DNA for the CDR3 is TGTGCCAGCAGCTCCGTAGGGGGACACGGACAGGGGGCGAATGGCTACACCTTC. It encodes CASSSVGGHGQGANGYTF. The gene calls are TRBV11-2 and TRBJ1-2, with 11 bases aligning to TRBD1. CDR1 SGHAT and CDR2 FQNNGV come from the germline V gene. Germline trimming cut 4 bases from V and 6 bases from J; bases unmatched to any gene: 16. The length of the CDR3 is 18 residues.

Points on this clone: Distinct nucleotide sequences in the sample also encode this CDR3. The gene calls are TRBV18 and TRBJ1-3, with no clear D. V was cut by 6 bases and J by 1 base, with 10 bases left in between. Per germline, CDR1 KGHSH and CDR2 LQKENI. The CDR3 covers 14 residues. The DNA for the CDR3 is TGTGCCAGCTCGCCCTCCGGATCTGGAAACACCATATATTTT. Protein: CASSPSGSGNTIYF.

CDR3 DNA sequence: TGTGCCAGCATGAGACGGGGGCCTCGGGAAAAACTGTTTTTT. Protein sequence: CASMRRGPREKLFF. The chain couples TRBV6-5 to TRBJ1-4; weak D call: TRBD1 (6 bases). Trimming removed 7 bases at V and 8 bases at J, with 17 bases between. CDR3 length: 14 amino acids. The germline CDR1 and CDR2 sequences are MNHEY and SVGAGI.

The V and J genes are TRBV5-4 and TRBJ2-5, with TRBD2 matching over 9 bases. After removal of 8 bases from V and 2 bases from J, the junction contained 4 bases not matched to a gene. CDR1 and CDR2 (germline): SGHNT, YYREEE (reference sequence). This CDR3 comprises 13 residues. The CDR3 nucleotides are TGTGCCAGTTTTACTAGCGGGCAAGAGACCCAGTACTTC. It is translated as CASFTSGQETQYF.

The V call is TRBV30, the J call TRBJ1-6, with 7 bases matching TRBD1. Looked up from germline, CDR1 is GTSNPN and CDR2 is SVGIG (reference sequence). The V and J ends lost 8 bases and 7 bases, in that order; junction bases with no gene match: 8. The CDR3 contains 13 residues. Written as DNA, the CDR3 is TGTGCCGGGACGACAGGGAACAATTCACCCCTCCACTTT. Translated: CAGTTGNNSPLHF.